This TCR beta chain was captured by sequencing in a study of siplizumab effects on memory and regulatory T cells. Each sample yielded around 10^5 assayed TCR templates. The data were produced by immunoSEQ multiplex PCR, yet TCRdb's version contains in-frame clones alone and is incomplete. The table has about 6,600 clones, approximately 34% seen once; the top ten hold 16%. In regard to this clone: Antigen specificity is unknown.

Whole-study results and caveats: Reactions containing siplizumab showed mappable alloreactive CD4+ clones averaging approximately 73% Treg-derived, versus roughly 30% in controls. Naive T cells appeared more varied than memory cells and looked like key alloresponse contributors.

Researchers maintained the mixed lymphocyte reaction cells in coculture at 37°C for five to six days. Investigators stained responder PBMCs with CFSE and stimulator PBMCs with Violet Dye, then mixed them 1:1. The V and J ends lost 4 bases and 0 bases respectively, with 20 bases between them. The CDR3 is 18 residues long. Germline V CDR1 and CDR2: SGDLS, YYNGEE. This TCR derives from a human donor in good health; the cells came from an allogeneic mixed lymphocyte reaction. Sequencing was performed on CFSE-low (dividing) CD8+ T cells sorted from an allogeneic mixed lymphocyte reaction. The chain employs TRBV9 and TRBJ2-1; D perhaps matches TRBD2 (6 bases). CDR3 sequence reads: CASSYWDHSGSSYNEQFF. The CDR3 coding sequence is TGTGCCAGCAGCTATTGGGACCATAGCGGAAGCTCCTACAATGAGCAGTTCTTC.